A selection of T cell receptor beta chains follows, all from one sample in a study of regulatory T cells in long-lasting Graves disease. Via MiXCR, TCRdb re-called the multiplex PCR reads, giving one row per CDR3 protein. The sample holds 600,000 to 800,000 distinct CDR3 sequences, 25% to 30% seen once. This material consisted of peripheral blood mononuclear cells (PBMCs), taken when the disease was refractory, from a patient treated with antithyroid drugs. These receptors all come from a female donor with Graves disease. The CDR3 runs from the conserved cysteine through the conserved F or W. Each record gives: J gene, D gene, clone size, V gene, CDR3 DNA, CDR3 protein. A D gene is named only where the DNA matches it firmly. Expanded clones get a size class; other rows say once, few or many, or leave the size out.

TRBJ1-6 TRBD1 - TRBV5-1 TGCGCCAGCAGCTTACAGGGGGACGATTCACCCCTCCACTTT CASSLQGDDSPLHF
TRBJ2-7 TRBD2 few TRBV7-2 TGTGCCAGCAGCCGACTCGCAGACTTACCGGGACTAGCGGGAGGGTTGGAGCAGTACTTC CASSRLADLPGLAGGLEQYF
TRBJ2-7 - - TRBV6-5 TGTGCCAGCAGTTACCAAAAACACGGGAGCTCCTACGAGCAGTACTTC CASSYQKHGSSYEQYF
TRBJ1-5 TRBD1 many TRBV2 TGTGCCAGCAGCTTACAGGGGTGGAAACAGCCCCAGCATTTT CASSLQGWKQPQHF
TRBJ1-5 - - TRBV20-1 TGCAGTGCTAGCTCATTGAGTCAGAGGAATCAGCCCCAGCATTTT CSASSLSQRNQPQHF
TRBJ2-7 TRBD2 - TRBV4-2 TGTGCCAGCAGCCAAGAACTAGCGGGAACCTACGAGCAGTACTTC CASSQELAGTYEQYF
TRBJ1-1 - - TRBV5-1 TGCGCCAGCAGCTGGTCAGGGCAGGAAACTGAAGCTTTCTTT CASSWSGQETEAFF
TRBJ1-5 TRBD1 few TRBV19 TGTGCCACCGCAGACAGGGCCTACAATCAGCCCCAGCATTTT CATADRAYNQPQHF
TRBJ2-7 TRBD1 few TRBV11-2 TGTGCCAGCAGCTCCCACAGGGGTCTAGAACAGTACTTC CASSSHRGLEQYF
TRBJ2-3 TRBD1 - TRBV29-1 TGCAGCGACGCCAGGGACAGCGCCTCAAGCACAGATACGCAGTATTTT CSDARDSASSTDTQYF
TRBJ1-1 - - TRBV11-2 TGTGCCAGCAGCTTAACTACCCCCCAAGCTTTCTTT CASSLTTPQAFF
TRBJ1-5 - - TRBV6-1 TGTGCCAGCAGTCCAAGCCGCGGGGGGCTGAGGCAGCCCCAGCATTTT CASSPSRGGLRQPQHF
TRBJ2-3 - once TRBV28 TGTGCCAGCAGACCCCAGGGTGCTAGCACAGATACGCAGTATTTT CASRPQGASTDTQYF
TRBJ2-7 - few TRBV6-5 TGTGCCAGCAGTTACTCAACGGCCAGGGTTGAGCAGTACTTC CASSYSTARVEQYF
TRBJ1-2 - - TRBV5-1 TGCGCCAGCAGCTTCCGGACAGCTGGCTATGGCTACACCTTC CASSFRTAGYGYTF
TRBJ1-4 - - TRBV7-9 TGTGCCAGCAGCCCCCACGACCGCAGGGTGTGGGAAAAACCGTTTTTT CASSPHDRRVWEKPFF
TRBJ1-6 - few TRBV30 TGTGCCTGGAGTGACACCAGCGTCAATTCACCCCTCCACTTT CAWSDTSVNSPLHF
TRBJ1-1 - - TRBV5-1 TGCGCCAGCAGCACGGGACGCAGGAAGAACACTGAAGCTTTCTTT CASSTGRRKNTEAFF
TRBJ2-5 - - TRBV9 TGTGCCAGCAGCGTAGGCAGCAATATGGAGACCCAGTACTTC CASSVGSNMETQYF
TRBJ1-4 - - TRBV6-1 TGTGCCAGCGGGCGGGCAACTAATGAAAAACTGTTTTTT CASGRATNEKLFF
TRBJ1-2 TRBD1 few TRBV7-9 TGTGCCAGCAGCTTACAGGGGGAGCGGTATGGCTACACCTTC CASSLQGERYGYTF
TRBJ2-7 TRBD1 few TRBV20-1 TGCAGTGCTAGAATGGGGACAGGGAGGTTCGAGCAGTACTTC CSARMGTGRFEQYF
TRBJ1-4 - - TRBV19 TGTGCCAGTAGTCCGCAGACAGGACCGAATGAAAAACTGTTTTTT CASSPQTGPNEKLFF
TRBJ1-2 - once TRBV7-2 TGTGCCAGCAGAGAGGGCCGTTATGGCTACACCTTC CASREGRYGYTF
TRBJ1-5 - many TRBV2 TGTGCCAGCACGGCATACAAAAATCAGCCCCAGCATTTT CASTAYKNQPQHF
TRBJ2-7 - few TRBV6-2/TRBV6-3 TGTGCCAGCAGGTCCTTCGTGGAACGGCTCGAGCAGTACTTC CASRSFVERLEQYF
TRBJ1-5 - - TRBV7-8 TGTGCCAGCAGCTGGGACAAGAATCAGCCCCAGCATTTT CASSWDKNQPQHF
TRBJ1-1 - - TRBV10-3 TGTGCCATCCGCCTTTCCGGGACAATGAACACTGAAGCTTTCTTT CAIRLSGTMNTEAFF
TRBJ1-2 - few TRBV19 TGTGCCACCTCACCCATGCGGGGGCTCTATGGCTACACCTTC CATSPMRGLYGYTF
TRBJ2-7 TRBD2 few TRBV2 TGTGCCAGCAGTGAGGGCAGCGGGAGCGATTACGAGCAGTACTTC CASSEGSGSDYEQYF
TRBJ2-5 - few TRBV3-1 TGTGCCAGCAGCCAAGGGGGCCTTTGGGAGACCCAGTACTTC CASSQGGLWETQYF
TRBJ2-2 - many TRBV2 TGTGCCAGCAGTGAAAGGAGAACTGTGAACACCGGGGAGCTGTTTTTT CASSERRTVNTGELFF
TRBJ2-5 TRBD1 few TRBV9 TGTGCCAGCAGCACCACAGGGGGCCCAGAGACCCAGTACTTC CASSTTGGPETQYF
TRBJ2-7 - few TRBV5-1 TGCGCCAGCAGCTTGGCTTGGGATAAGGCCTACGAGCAGTACTTC CASSLAWDKAYEQYF
TRBJ2-3 - - TRBV7-3 TGTGCCAGCAGCCTAACGGGAGTTCCAGATACGCAGTATTTT CASSLTGVPDTQYF
TRBJ2-5 TRBD2 - TRBV20-1 TGCAGTGCTAATAGCGGGAGCCAAGAGACCCAGTACTTC CSANSGSQETQYF
TRBJ1-1 - few TRBV3-1 TGTGCCAGCAGCCGATCAGTCGCTGAAGCTTTCTTT CASSRSVAEAFF